This T cell receptor (beta chain) was found in a study of identical twins. A universal primer site was added by template switching, and unique molecular identifiers were carried by the cDNA. TCRdb redid the calling of the 5' RACE reads with MiXCR, one entry per CDR3 protein. The sample contains 270,000 or so distinct CDR3 sequences, about 8.5% of which appear only once. V was cut by 0 bases and J by 5 bases, with 16 bases left in between. CDR1 is SGHVS, CDR2 FNYEAQ, per germline. CDR3 size: 16 residues. These same records also appear under a second study, on yellow fever vaccine responses in identical twins. From that report: Twins reportedly appeared to share part of their vaccine T cell response while keeping part individual.

The receptor's source is a woman between 18 and 29 years old in good health. This rearrangement joins TRBV7-6 to TRBJ2-5, with D tentatively TRBD1 (7 bases). Sequenced input: CD8+ T cells sorted from blood. The CDR3 loop reads CASSLAAGGNRETQYF. In nucleotides, the CDR3 is TGTGCCAGCAGCTTAGCTGCAGGGGGGAATAGGGAGACCCAGTACTTC.